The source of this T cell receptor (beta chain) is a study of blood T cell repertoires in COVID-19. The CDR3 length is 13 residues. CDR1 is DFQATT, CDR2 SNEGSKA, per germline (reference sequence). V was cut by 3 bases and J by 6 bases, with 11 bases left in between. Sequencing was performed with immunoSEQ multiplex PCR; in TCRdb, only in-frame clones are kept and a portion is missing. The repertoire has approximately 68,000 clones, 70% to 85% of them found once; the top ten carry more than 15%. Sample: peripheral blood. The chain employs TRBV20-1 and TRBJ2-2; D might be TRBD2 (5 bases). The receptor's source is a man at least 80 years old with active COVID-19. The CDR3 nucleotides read TGCAGTGCTAGTCCGACGGGGTCCGGGGAGCTGTTTTTT. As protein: CSASPTGSGELFF.